This record concerns one T cell receptor beta chain sequence. This specimen belongs to a study of blood T cells in healthy people across ages. Next came a second PCR, run for about 7 to 11 cycles, which used a sample-barcoded 5' primer along with a J-beta primer mix. TCRdb called the 5' RACE reads again in MiXCR, with one record for every CDR3 protein. The profile shows 750,000 to 1,000,000 distinct CDR3 sequences, roughly 28% of them singletons. V lost 3 bases, J lost 3 bases, and 3 bases stayed unmatched. From germline, CDR1 is KGHSH and CDR2 LQKENI. The CDR3 consists of 14 residues. Separately, the same data were catalogued under a study of T cells of mothers and their children.

This receptor was identified in a middle-aged woman in good health. The chain employs TRBV18 and TRBJ1-1, with 8 nucleotides matching TRBD1. Sequencing was done on a sample of blood. The CDR3 bases are TGTGCCAGCTCACCCGGGACAGGAGACACTGAAGCTTTCTTT. Its protein product is CASSPGTGDTEAFF.